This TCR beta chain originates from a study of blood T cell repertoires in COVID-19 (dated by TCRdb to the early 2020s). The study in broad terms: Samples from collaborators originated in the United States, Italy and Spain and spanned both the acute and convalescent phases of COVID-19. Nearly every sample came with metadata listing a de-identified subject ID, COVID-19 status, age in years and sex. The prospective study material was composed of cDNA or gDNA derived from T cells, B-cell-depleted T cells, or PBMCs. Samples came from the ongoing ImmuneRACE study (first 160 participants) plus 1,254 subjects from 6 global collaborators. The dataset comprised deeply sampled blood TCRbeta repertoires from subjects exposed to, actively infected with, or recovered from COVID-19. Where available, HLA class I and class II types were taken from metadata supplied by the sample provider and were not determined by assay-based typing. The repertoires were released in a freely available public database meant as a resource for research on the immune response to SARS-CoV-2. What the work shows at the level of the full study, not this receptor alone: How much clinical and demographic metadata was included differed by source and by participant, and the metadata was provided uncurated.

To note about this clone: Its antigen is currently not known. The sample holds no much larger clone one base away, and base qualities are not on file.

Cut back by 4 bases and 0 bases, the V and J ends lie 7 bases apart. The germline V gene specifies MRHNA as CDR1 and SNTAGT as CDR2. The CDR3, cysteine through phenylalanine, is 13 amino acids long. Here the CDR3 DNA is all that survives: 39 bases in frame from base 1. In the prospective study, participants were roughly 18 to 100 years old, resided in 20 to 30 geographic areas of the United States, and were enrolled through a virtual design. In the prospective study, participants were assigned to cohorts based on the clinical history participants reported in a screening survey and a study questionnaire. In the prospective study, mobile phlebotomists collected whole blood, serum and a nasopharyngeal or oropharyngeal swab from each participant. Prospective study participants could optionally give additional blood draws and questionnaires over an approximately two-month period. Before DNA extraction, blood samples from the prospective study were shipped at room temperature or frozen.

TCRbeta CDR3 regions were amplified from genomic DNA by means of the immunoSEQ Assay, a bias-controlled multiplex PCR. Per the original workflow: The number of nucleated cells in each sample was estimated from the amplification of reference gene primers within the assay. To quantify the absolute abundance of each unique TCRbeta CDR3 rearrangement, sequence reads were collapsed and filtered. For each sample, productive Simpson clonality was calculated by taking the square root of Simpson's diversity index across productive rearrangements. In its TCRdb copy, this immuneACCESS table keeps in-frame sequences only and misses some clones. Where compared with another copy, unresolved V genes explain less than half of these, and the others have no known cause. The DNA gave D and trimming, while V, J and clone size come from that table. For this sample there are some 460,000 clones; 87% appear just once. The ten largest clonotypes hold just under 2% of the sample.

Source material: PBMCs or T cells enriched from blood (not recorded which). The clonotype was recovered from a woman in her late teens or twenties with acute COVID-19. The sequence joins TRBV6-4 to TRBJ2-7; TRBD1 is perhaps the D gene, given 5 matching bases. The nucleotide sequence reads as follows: TGTGCCAGCAGTGTGGACAACTCCTACGAGCAGTACTTC. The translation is CASSVDNSYEQYF.